Following are 14 T cell receptor beta chains from one sample sequenced in a study of T cell clones after liver transplantation. Produced via immunoSEQ multiplex PCR; TCRdb's table is partial and in-frame only. Of 20,000 to 30,000 clones listed, roughly 69% are singletons. Source: CD4+ T cells from blood, taken before liver transplant. The receptor set was obtained from a human donor who received a liver transplant.

The chain has TRBV28 and TRBJ2-4; 10 nucleotides align to TRBD1. The V and J ends lost 2 bases and 8 bases, in that order; junction bases with no gene match: 9. Germline assignment: CDR1 MDHEN and CDR2 SYDVKM. This CDR3 contains 16 residues. The CDR3 spells CASSLLATGQGDIQYF. The CDR3 coding sequence is TGTGCCAGCAGTTTACTCGCGACAGGACAGGGGGACATTCAGTACTTC.

As for this clone: The junction and the germline gene differ at one end; a read error may be behind it. The chain combines TRBV2 with TRBJ2-3; 7 bases align to TRBD2. The germline V gene has CDR1 SNHLY and CDR2 FYNNEI. The CDR3 is made up of 14 amino acids. CDR3 sequence reads: CASRDWDYTGTQYF. The CDR3 DNA reads TGTGCCAGCAGGGACTGGGACTACACAGGTACGCAGTATTTT.

This rearrangement joins TRBV5-6 to TRBJ1-1; D is unclear. Germline V CDR1 and CDR2: SGHDT, YYEEEE. This CDR3 contains 13 residues. V was pared by 4 bases and J by 3 bases, with 10 bases between. The CDR3 DNA is TGTGCCAGCAGCGTCGGACGGGACACTGAAGCTTTCTTT. This gives the protein CASSVGRDTEAFF.

V usage is TRBV6-7 and J usage is TRBJ1-5, with 9 positions matching TRBD1. TRBV6-7 is given ORF status, its function remaining uncertain. This CDR3 spans 22 amino acids. The V and J ends lost 5 bases and 0 bases, in that order; junction bases with no gene match: 23. CDR3 nucleotides: TGTGCCAGCAGTCACTACCCGATGACTCGACAGGGGGGATTAAATAGCAATCAGCCCCAGCATTTT. Residues: CASSHYPMTRQGGLNSNQPQHF.

The genes are TRBV6-1 and TRBJ2-2; 8 bases match TRBD2. The V segment lost 6 bases and the J segment 5 bases; nucleotides outside the gene matches: 8. The CDR3 length is 15 residues. CDR1 and CDR2 from the germline V gene are MNHNS and SASEGT. The CDR3 is CASSPVPGGTGELFF. The CDR3 DNA is TGTGCCAGCAGCCCAGTACCGGGGGGGACCGGGGAGCTGTTTTTT.

The V gene is TRBV5-8, the J gene TRBJ1-5; possible D gene TRBD1, 5 bases. The V and J ends lost 1 base and 7 bases respectively, with 18 bases between them. There are 16 residues in the CDR3. In germline, CDR1 is SGHTS, CDR2 YDEGEE. CDR3 sequence reads: CASSLLGDIGWQPQHF. The CDR3 nucleotides read TGTGCCAGCAGCTTGTTAGGGGATATCGGTTGGCAGCCCCAGCATTTT.

This clone has just a few counts. J is TRBJ2-7 and V is TRBV9; D might be TRBD1 or TRBD2, each matching 5 bases. V lost 6 bases and J lost 3, with 16 bases in between. The V gene's germline CDR1 is SGDLS and CDR2 YYNGEE. The CDR3 has 14 residues. CDR3 protein: CASTSGRFGYEQYV. In DNA form, the CDR3 reads TGTGCCAGCACCTCGGGACGCTTCGGCTACGAGCAGTACGTC.

This clone was observed a handful of times. The CDR3 sequence: CASSLAGGPTDTQYF. The DNA for the CDR3 is TGTGCCAGCAGCTTAGCGGGAGGGCCCACAGATACGCAGTATTTT. The rearrangement links TRBV7-9 to TRBJ2-3, with 7 bases fitting TRBD2. This CDR3 is built from 15 residues. Trimming at V came to 0 bases and at J to 2 bases, leaving 2 bases not matched to a gene. In germline, CDR1 is SEHNR, CDR2 FQNEAQ (reference sequence).

The chain uses TRBV21-1 and TRBJ2-1. TRBV21-1 is described as a pseudogene. This CDR3 contains 17 residues. CDR3 sequence reads: CASSKGGRAEYLNEQFF. CDR3 DNA sequence: TGTGCCAGCAGCAAAGGAGGTCGGGCAGAATACCTCAATGAGCAGTTCTTC.

The chain uses TRBV7-4 and TRBJ1-3; the D gene is possibly TRBD1 (6 bases). Germline lookup yields CDR1 SGHVT and CDR2 SQSDAQ. V was trimmed by 0 bases and J by 3 bases, leaving 15 bases between them. The CDR3 covers 17 residues. CDR3 protein: CASSLAGHTQGGNTIYF. CDR3 in DNA: TGTGCCAGCAGCTTAGCGGGTCACACACAGGGTGGAAACACCATATATTTT.

V usage is TRBV29-1 and J usage is TRBJ2-1; 12 nucleotides line up with TRBD2. V lost 7 bases to trimming and J lost 7 bases; unmatched junction nucleotides: 2. CDR1 is SQVTM and CDR2 is ANQGSEA in the germline V gene. The CDR3 is 12 residues long. DNA of the CDR3: TGCAGCGGCGGACTAGCGGGAAATGAGCAGTTCTTC. Translating gives CSGGLAGNEQFF.

The table lists this clone with a few counts. The chain has TRBV19 and TRBJ1-2; 10 bases line up with TRBD1. Germline V gene sequence: CDR1 LNHDA, CDR2 SQIVND (reference sequence). V shed 7 bases and J 7 bases; nucleotides not matched to a gene: 15. CDR3 size: 16 residues. DNA for the CDR3: TGTGCCAGTAAAACGACAGGGACAGGGGAAAGGTCTGGCTACACCTTC. It specifies CASKTTGTGERSGYTF.

This rearrangement joins TRBV6-5 to TRBJ1-1, with D possibly TRBD1 on 5 matching bases. In germline, CDR1 is MNHEY, CDR2 SVGAGI. V was shortened by 8 bases and J by 7 bases, with 14 bases between the two germline ends. The CDR3 has 12 amino acids. CDR3 in DNA: TGTGCCAGCGGCGAATCACAGGTTGAAGCTTTCTTT. Translated: CASGESQVEAFF.

The rearrangement uses TRBV7-2 and TRBJ2-5, with 7 bases aligning to TRBD2. Germline V gives CDR1 SGHTA, CDR2 FQGNSA. The CDR3 length is 14 residues. V was pared by 1 base and J by 5 bases, with 4 bases of the junction left unmatched. As DNA, the CDR3 is TGTGCCAGCAGCTTAGGGCGGGAGAGGGAGACCCAGTACTTC. Translated: CASSLGRERETQYF. Drawing the rest from reference TRBV7-2 and TRBJ2-5, the complete variable domain is GAGVSQSPSNKVTEKGKDVELRCDPISGHTALYWYRQSLGQGLEFLIYFQGNSAPDKSGLPSDRFSAERTGGSVSTLTIQRTQQEDSAVYLCASSLGRERETQYFGPGTRLLVL.